The clone carrying this TCR beta chain is a singleton in its sample. The antigen is undetermined. The CDR3 extends over 14 amino acids. Deletions cut 8 bases from V and 1 base from J, with 13 bases between. The V gene's germline CDR1 is MNHNY and CDR2 SVGAGI (reference sequence). This sample was taken from a study of cytomegalovirus exposure and HLA in healthy donors. General study findings and limits: Most TCR sequences showed up rarely, but some public TCRs showed up in many donors. Published work reported that the classifier diagnosed cytomegalovirus status with high specificity and sensitivity.

Primers for the PCR totalled 60 Vbeta and 13 Jbeta. Sequencing was performed with immunoSEQ multiplex PCR; in TCRdb, only in-frame clones are kept and a portion is missing. The table lists 200,000 or so clones, around 75% of them singletons, with roughly 6% in the top ten. V and J are TRBV6-6 and TRBJ2-3; tentatively, D is TRBD2 (5 bases). This receptor was obtained from a woman aged 25 to 39 in good health and CMV-seropositive. The sequencing input was PBMCs. The DNA of the CDR3 is TGTGCCAGCTTACGCCCCGGGGGCACAGATACGCAGTATTTT. Amino acid sequence: CASLRPGGTDTQYF.